This T cell receptor (beta chain) is drawn from a study of PD-L1 blockade in urothelial cancer. Overall study: Atezolizumab was started by patients in the mid-2010s at 1,200 mg intravenously every 3 weeks.

Time point defined: peripheral blood 6 weeks after treatment start. Measured with immunoSEQ multiplex PCR; TCRdb has only the in-frame clones, and not every one. The sample has just under 45,000 clones, roughly four fifths seen once. The sample here was PBMCs, taken around atezolizumab (anti-PD-L1) treatment. The clonotype originates from a man in his sixties with urothelial cancer.

CDR3 DNA: TGTGCCAGTAGTGATCAAGGACTAGCGGGGGAGAACACAGATACGCAGTATTTT. Its protein product is CASSDQGLAGENTDTQYF. The V call is TRBV19, the J call TRBJ2-3; the match to TRBD2 covers 13 bases. The CDR3 spans 18 residues. CDR1 is LNHDA and CDR2 is SQIVND in the germline V gene (reference sequence). The ends lost 5 bases at V and 2 bases at J; junction bases unmatched: 10.